Here is one TCR beta chain with its context. What it recognizes is unknown. The data are from a study of T cell responses to AZD1222 COVID-19 vaccine. Sequencing was performed with immunoSEQ multiplex PCR; in TCRdb, only in-frame clones are kept and a portion is missing. In the table there are more than 85,000 clones, more than 75% of which are singletons. Study outcomes and limitations: Reports say nearly half of spike-specific TCRs go after unmutated variant regions. Once two AZD1222 doses were given, Spike-specific TCR breadth and depth went up. Donors were chiefly white British, with a greater number of females, and clonal diversity was perhaps underestimated. Repertoire collection took place solely once the T cell response had peaked.

The germline gives CDR1 SNHLY, CDR2 FYNNEI. V lost 3 bases, J lost 11 bases, and 4 bases stayed unmatched. This CDR3 has 13 amino acids. The TCR was taken from an adult in good health. The chain links TRBV2 to TRBJ2-3; 11 bases are a match to TRBD2. Sequenced material: peripheral blood, taken on day 0 of AZD1222 vaccination. The CDR3 DNA is TGTGCCAGCAGTGATAGCGGGAGGGCCGAGCAGTATTTT. It translates to CASSDSGRAEQYF.